What follows describes a single T cell receptor (beta chain). Per the original methods: By means of reference gene primer amplification, nucleated cell counts were estimated. The data were produced by immunoSEQ multiplex PCR, yet TCRdb's version contains in-frame clones alone and is incomplete. That table is the source of V, J and clone size, and D and trimming were worked out from the DNA. This sample has some 95,000 clones, with approximately 91% found just once. The sample originates from a study of blood T cell repertoires in COVID-19. Study-wide context: Whether acute or convalescent, the COVID-19 samples came from the United States, Italy and Spain. T cells, B-cell-depleted T cells, or PBMCs provided the cDNA or gDNA that served as material.

Germline loops: CDR1 MRHNA, CDR2 SNTAGT. The CDR3 loop spans 10 amino acids. This TCR was sampled from a human donor with active COVID-19. The donor label of this sample is uncertain. The sequenced material came from peripheral blood. The chain recombines TRBV6-4 with TRBJ2-2; D unclear. CDR3 protein: CARNTGELFF. The CDR3 DNA reads as TGTGCTAGAAACACCGGGGAGCTGTTTTTT.